This T cell receptor beta chain originates from a study of blood T cell repertoires in COVID-19 (dated by TCRdb to 2018 to 2021). Concerning the study at large: Collaborator samples came from the United States, Italy and Spain and covered acute and convalescent phases of COVID-19. The material from the prospective study consisted of cDNA or gDNA derived from T cells, B-cell-depleted T cells, or PBMCs. Subjects who had been exposed to COVID-19, were actively infected with it, or had recovered from it provided the deeply sampled blood TCRbeta repertoires that made up the dataset. The repertoires were made available in a free public database intended to serve as a resource for research on the immune response to SARS-CoV-2. Samples came from the ongoing ImmuneRACE study (first 160 participants) plus 1,254 subjects from 6 global collaborators. Nearly every sample came with metadata listing a de-identified subject ID, COVID-19 status, age in years and sex. HLA class I and class II types, where available, came from metadata supplied by the sample provider rather than from assay-based typing. Study-wide findings and limitations: The amount of clinical and demographic metadata varied by source and participant and was provided uncurated.

Each collaborating institution followed its own protocols to collect whole blood in K2EDTA tubes. Collaborator samples were shipped for TCRbeta analysis as frozen whole blood, isolated PBMCs, or DNA extracted from either sample type. A remark on this clone: The target of this receptor is not known. No qualities accompany the bases; no much larger clone lies one base away.

The immunoSEQ Assay, a bias-controlled multiplex PCR, was used to amplify TCRbeta CDR3 regions from genomic DNA. In the source study's methods: The number of nucleated cells in each sample was estimated from the amplification of reference gene primers within the assay. Sequence reads were collapsed and filtered to measure the absolute abundance of every unique TCRbeta CDR3 rearrangement. For each sample, productive Simpson clonality was calculated as the square root of Simpson's diversity index over productive rearrangements. The clones in this table, taken by TCRdb from immuneACCESS, are in-frame only. Not every clone is retained; where verified, under half of the shortfall comes from an unresolved V gene, and the cause of the rest is unknown. Clonal size and the V and J genes are those of that table, whereas D and trimming came from the DNA. For this sample the table gives just over 150,000 clones, of which around 80% were detected only once. In total, the top ten clones hold 9.8% of the sample.

From the cysteine through the phenylalanine, the CDR3 covers 11 amino acids. The sequence is cut down to CDR3 DNA, 33 bases in frame from base 1. Trimming costs V 2 bases and J 5 bases, and their ends lie 3 bases apart. According to the germline V gene, CDR1 reads MNHEY and CDR2 reads SVGAGI. This receptor was obtained from a woman aged 50 to 60 with acute or convalescent COVID-19. The sample was peripheral blood. The chain is assembled from TRBV6-5 and TRBJ2-5; the D gene cannot be named for sure. The DNA reads as follows: TGTGCCAGCAGTTACAGCGAGACCCAGTACTTC. Translation gives CASSYSETQYF.